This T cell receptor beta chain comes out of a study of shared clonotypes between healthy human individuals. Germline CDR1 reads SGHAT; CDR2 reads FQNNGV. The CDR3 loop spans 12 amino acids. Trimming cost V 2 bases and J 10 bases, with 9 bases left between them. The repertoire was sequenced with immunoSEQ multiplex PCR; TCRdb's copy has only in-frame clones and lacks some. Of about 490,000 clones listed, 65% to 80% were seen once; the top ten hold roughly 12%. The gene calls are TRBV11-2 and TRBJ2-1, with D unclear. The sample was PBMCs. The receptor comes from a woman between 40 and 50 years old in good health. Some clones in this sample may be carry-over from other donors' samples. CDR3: CASSLYGQEQFF. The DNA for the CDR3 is TGTGCCAGCAGCTTATATGGCCAAGAGCAGTTCTTC.